This T cell receptor beta chain was observed in a study of human T cells and chemical hapten exposure. Overall study: 2% DPC applied to a 2 cm by 2 cm arm area sensitized donors.

The germline CDR1 and CDR2 sequences are SGHAT and FQNNGV. There are 15 residues in the CDR3. Trimming cost V 1 base and J 5 bases, with 12 bases left between them. TCRdb redid the calling of the RACE reads with MiXCR, one entry per CDR3 protein. The table lists tens of thousands of distinct CDR3 sequences, about a tenth of them singletons. This clonotype was seen a handful of times. Its antigen is currently unknown. Specified time point: patch test 1, 2 weeks after DPC sensitization. The treatment was: therapeutic diphenylcyclopropenone sensitization with weekly scalp DPC. Study-level findings and limits: Donor immune responses may differ from healthy people's, since all donors had alopecia.

The input for sequencing was whole blood, taken in connection with sensitization to the hapten diphenylcyclopropenone (DPC). The TCR originated in a woman aged 45-65 years with alopecia areata. Some clones in this sample may be carry-over from other donors' samples. The chain recombines TRBV11-2 with TRBJ2-1, with D perhaps being TRBD1 or TRBD2 (5 bases each). The CDR3 sequence is CASSLGTRGDNEQFF. DNA for the CDR3: TGTGCCAGCAGCTTAGGTACTAGAGGGGACAATGAGCAGTTCTTC.